Presented here are 15 T cell receptor beta chains from one specimen sequenced in a study of T cells in Graves' hyperthyroidism and ophthalmopathy. The source material, RNA transcripts, was used to amplify TCR beta CDR3 regions. The primer set for the first-round RT-PCR of the TCR CDR3 was HTBI. TCRdb itself ran the multiplex PCR reads through MiXCR, one entry per CDR3 protein. The sample records over 650,000 distinct CDR3 sequences, around 15% being singletons. Sequenced: blood. The receptors shown here come from a man aged 18 to 35 with Graves' hyperthyroidism.

This clonotype was detected ten times or more. The chain joins TRBV12-3 or TRBV12-4 to TRBJ1-2; D unclear. The CDR3 totals 13 residues. V dropped 6 bases and J dropped 8 bases, with 16 bases sitting between them. CDR3: CASSSRGTRGYTF. DNA for the CDR3: TGTGCCAGCAGCTCTCGGGGAACGCGCGGCTACACCTTC.

There are many counts of this clonotype. This chain connects TRBV28 to TRBJ2-5; D remains unclear. CDR3 length: 13 residues. V was cut by 0 bases and J by 5 bases, with 7 bases left in between. CDR1 and CDR2 (germline): MDHEN, SYDVKM. CDR3 DNA: TGTGCCAGCAGTTTATGGGCAGCTGAGACCCAGTACTTC. Its protein product is CASSLWAAETQYF.

This clonotype has at least ten counts. This chain uses TRBV3-1 with TRBJ2-7; either TRBD1 or TRBD2 may fit D (5 bases each). Trimming removed 1 base at V and 5 bases at J, with 15 bases between. Germline loops: CDR1 LGHDT, CDR2 YNNKEL (reference sequence). The CDR3 loop spans 15 amino acids. CDR3 sequence: CASSQGPGPADEQYF. CDR3 bases: TGTGCCAGCAGCCAAGGGCCGGGGCCAGCCGACGAGCAGTACTTC.

This clonotype has just a few counts. The chain is built from TRBV5-5 and TRBJ2-5; the D call may be TRBD1 or TRBD2 (5 bases each). The V gene lost 3 bases and the J gene lost 9 bases, with 24 bases spanning the gap. This CDR3 contains 16 residues. CDR1 and CDR2 (germline): SGHKS, YYEKEE (reference sequence). CDR3 sequence reads: CASSSETLGPTAAQYF. As DNA, the CDR3 is TGTGCCAGCAGCTCGGAGACATTGGGACCGACTGCGGCCCAGTACTTC. Variable domain in full (rest from reference TRBV5-5 and TRBJ2-5): DAGVTQSPTHLIKTRGQQVTLRCSPISGHKSVSWYQQVLGQGPQFIFQYYEKEERGRGNFPDRFSARQFPNYSSELNVNALLLGDSALYLCASSSETLGPTAAQYFGPGTRLLVL.

The table lists this clonotype with many counts. The gene calls are TRBV18 and TRBJ2-7; 8 bases are a match to TRBD1. The CDR3 has 14 residues. Germline-derived CDR1 and CDR2 are KGHSH and LQKENI. The V gene end was trimmed by 2 bases and the J gene end by 3 bases; junction bases not matched to a gene: 3. The CDR3: CASSPFDRGYEQYF. In nucleotides, the CDR3 is TGTGCCAGCTCACCATTTGACAGGGGCTACGAGCAGTACTTC.

There are many counts of this clonotype. The CDR3 DNA is TGCAGTGTAACGCGGGAGCGAATCTACAATGAGCAGTTCTTC. Protein product: CSVTRERIYNEQFF. The rearrangement uses TRBV20-1 and TRBJ2-1; TRBD2 aligns across 7 bases. Per the germline V gene, CDR1 is DFQATT and CDR2 is SNEGSKA (reference sequence). The ends lost 7 bases at V and 3 bases at J; junction bases unmatched: 9. This CDR3 is built from 14 residues.

A few counts support this clonotype. The chain carries TRBV3-1 and TRBJ1-1; TRBD1 is a possible D gene (5 bases). The CDR3 consists of 16 residues. The V and J ends lost 0 bases and 5 bases respectively, with 16 bases between them. Germline values: CDR1 LGHDT, CDR2 YNNKEL (reference sequence). The CDR3 reads CASSQERAGENTEAFF. DNA for the CDR3: TGTGCCAGCAGCCAAGAAAGGGCGGGGGAAAATACTGAAGCTTTCTTT.

This clonotype has at least ten counts. The chain employs TRBV6-1 and TRBJ1-1; 7 bases align to TRBD1. This CDR3 spans 14 amino acids. V trimming: 6 bases; J trimming: 3 bases; junction bases outside the gene matches: 7. CDR1 MNHNS and CDR2 SASEGT come from the germline V gene. Here the CDR3 DNA reads TGTGCCAGCAGACCCAGGGGGATCGACACTGAAGCTTTCTTT. It yields the protein CASRPRGIDTEAFF.

The table lists this clonotype with a few counts. The junction departs from the called germline gene at one end, perhaps through a read error. The rearrangement links TRBV5-6 to TRBJ2-1, with 10 bases aligning to TRBD2. CDR3 size: 14 residues. Germline V gives CDR1 SGHDT, CDR2 YYEEEE. CDR3 DNA sequence: TGTGCCAGCAGCCCTAGCGGGAGTTCCAATAAGCAGTTCTTC. This codes for CASSPSGSSNKQFF.

Ten or more counts support this clonotype. The chain is built from TRBV12-3 or TRBV12-4 and TRBJ1-5; TRBD1 matches at 7 bases. The CDR3 is made up of 16 amino acids. V lost 2 bases and J lost 1; bases outside the gene matches: 5. The CDR3 protein is CASSLKGAGSNQPQHF. The CDR3 DNA sequence: TGTGCCAGCAGTTTAAAGGGGGCTGGGAGCAATCAGCCCCAGCATTTT.

There are a few counts of this clonotype. J is TRBJ2-2 and V is TRBV14; D ambiguous. V was shortened by 0 bases and J by 4 bases, with 6 bases between the two germline ends. Germline CDR1 SGHDN, CDR2 FVKESK. The CDR3 extends over 14 amino acids. CDR3 loop: CASSQDFATGELFF. The CDR3 DNA is TGTGCCAGCAGCCAAGATTTCGCCACCGGGGAGCTGTTTTTT.

This clonotype was seen a few times. V usage is TRBV28 and J usage is TRBJ2-5; no clear D gene. V dropped 6 bases and J dropped 1 base, with 15 bases sitting between them. The CDR3 sequence is 15 residues long. Germline CDR1 is MDHEN and CDR2 is SYDVKM. CDR3 region: CASSNPGQTQETQYF. The CDR3 DNA is TGTGCCAGCAGCAACCCCGGGCAGACCCAAGAGACCCAGTACTTC.

This clonotype was detected ten times or more. The chain uses TRBV19 and TRBJ2-1; 9 nucleotides align to TRBD1. From germline, CDR1 is LNHDA and CDR2 SQIVND (reference sequence). After removal of 5 bases from V and 5 bases from J, the junction contained 13 bases not matched to a gene. The CDR3 is 17 residues long. The DNA for the CDR3 is TGTGCCAGTAGTCCGCACCCCGGGACAGGGATCAACAATGAGCAGTTCTTC. Translation gives CASSPHPGTGINNEQFF. The full variable domain, with the rest looked up from reference TRBV19 and TRBJ2-1, is DGGITQSPKYLFRKEGQNVTLSCEQNLNHDAMYWYRQDPGQGLRLIYYSQIVNDFQKGDIAEGYSVSREKKESFPLTVTSAQKNPTAFYLCASSPHPGTGINNEQFFGPGTRLTVL.

This clonotype occurred a few times. The genes are TRBV10-3 and TRBJ1-5; D perhaps matches TRBD1 (5 bases). Trimming stripped 0 bases from V and 4 bases from J, with 10 bases between. The CDR3 is made up of 15 amino acids. Looked up from germline, CDR1 is ENHRY and CDR2 is SYGVKD. CDR3 coding DNA: TGTGCCATCAGTGAGTCGAGGGGAGGTAATCAGCCCCAGCATTTT. It translates to CAISESRGGNQPQHF.

V usage is TRBV7-9 and J usage is TRBJ2-7; D may correspond to TRBD1 or TRBD2 (5 bases each). The V end was cut by 3 bases, the J end by 6 bases, with 9 bases between. The CDR3 has 12 amino acids. Germline CDR1 and CDR2: SEHNR and FQNEAQ (reference sequence). This chain's CDR3 is CASSFVGVEQYF. The CDR3 DNA follows: TGTGCCAGCAGCTTCGTGGGGGTCGAGCAGTACTTC.